This TCR beta chain is drawn from a study of T cell responses to AZD1222 COVID-19 vaccine. Concerning this clone: Its specificity is unknown.

TCRdb keeps only in-frame clones here, not all; method: immunoSEQ multiplex PCR. The sample lists about 130,000 clones; roughly nine tenths were seen once. Study results and caveats: Most donors were white British and more were female, and clonal diversity was possibly underestimated. Increased Spike-specific TCR breadth and depth were observed after two AZD1222 doses.

The germline V gene encodes CDR1 MNHEY and CDR2 SMNVEV (reference sequence). Trimming removed 0 bases from V and 3 bases from J, with 14 bases in between. The CDR3 length is 16 residues. Sequenced here: peripheral blood, sampled on day 0 of AZD1222 vaccination. The sequence was obtained from an adult in good health. The J gene is TRBJ1-1, the V gene TRBV27, with a tentative D call TRBD1 (5 bases). The CDR3 DNA is TGTGCCAGCAGTTTATCCGGGGTTGGGGGGTACACTGAAGCTTTCTTT. Translation: CASSLSGVGGYTEAFF.